These 18 T cell receptor beta chains came from one sample sequenced in a study of technical replicates of blood from a few donors. Data came from immunoSEQ multiplex PCR; TCRdb stores just in-frame clones and leaves some out. In the table there are about 95,000 clones, roughly 95% of which are singletons. The sequenced sample consisted of T cells isolated from PBMCs. These receptors all come from a human donor in good health.

This clone came up once. The V gene is TRBV5-4, the J gene TRBJ1-1; D ambiguous. This CDR3 region has 13 residues. Looked up from germline, CDR1 is SGHNT and CDR2 is YYREEE (reference sequence). Trimming cost V 0 bases and J 1 base, with 4 bases left between them. In DNA, the CDR3 is TGTGCCAGCAGCTTGGGGAGGAACACTGAAGCTTTCTTT. Residues: CASSLGRNTEAFF.

This clone has only one observation. The rearrangement uses TRBV4-1 and TRBJ1-5, with D uncertain. Germline CDR1 and CDR2: MGHRA and YSYEKL. V lost 2 bases and J lost 7, with 15 bases in between. CDR3 length equals 15 residues. The chain's CDR3 is CASSQSPTVNQPQHF. The CDR3 bases are TGCGCCAGCAGCCAAAGCCCCACGGTCAACCAGCCCCAGCATTTT.

The chain combines TRBV2 with TRBJ1-5, with unresolved D. This CDR3 is 15 amino acids long. V lost 2 bases, J lost 11 bases, and 19 bases lay in between. CDR1 SNHLY and CDR2 FYNNEI come from the germline V gene. CDR3 DNA sequence: TGTGCCAGCAGTGAATGGAGTGACCTAAATATAGCCCAGCATTTT. This codes for CASSEWSDLNIAQHF.

V gene TRBV7-9 combines with J gene TRBJ1-1, with D possibly matching TRBD1 (5 bases). The V end was cut by 6 bases, the J end by 1 base, with 9 bases between. Germline V gene data show CDR1 as SEHNR and CDR2 as FQNEAQ (reference sequence). This CDR3 region has 13 residues. CDR3 amino acids: CASSRGSNTEAFF. In DNA form, the CDR3 reads TGTGCCAGCAGTCGGGGGTCGAACACTGAAGCTTTCTTT.

This clone has only one observation. The V call is TRBV6-6, the J call TRBJ2-3; 7 bases are a match to TRBD1. This CDR3 has 13 amino acids. Germline assignment: CDR1 MNHNY and CDR2 SVGAGI (reference sequence). The J segment lost 2 bases and the V segment lost 6 bases, leaving 2 bases of the junction unmatched. DNA of the CDR3: TGTGCCAGCAGGACAGGGTTCACAGATACGCAGTATTTT. Its protein product is CASRTGFTDTQYF.

The chain uses TRBV30 and TRBJ2-5, with 8 bases lining up with TRBD2. The V segment lost 7 bases and the J segment 2 bases; nucleotides outside the gene matches: 9. The CDR3 sequence is 14 residues long. Germline CDR1 and CDR2: GTSNPN and SVGIG (reference sequence). The CDR3 sequence is CASTTSGSQETQYF. CDR3 bases: TGTGCCTCCACAACTAGCGGATCACAAGAGACCCAGTACTTC.

The chain links TRBV7-9 to TRBJ2-3; TRBD2 aligns across 7 bases. The CDR3 loop spans 15 amino acids. J gave up 3 bases and V 4 bases, and 7 bases lay outside the gene matches. Germline V gives CDR1 SEHNR, CDR2 FQNEAQ (reference sequence). The CDR3 DNA sequence: TGTGCCAGCAGCTCCAGCCTAGCGGTAACAGATACGCAGTATTTT. This encodes CASSSSLAVTDTQYF.

The genes are TRBV6-1 and TRBJ2-7, with 7 bases matching TRBD2. Germline V CDR1 and CDR2: MNHNS, SASEGT. The length of the CDR3 is 12 residues. The junction had 9 bases not matched to a gene; V was cut back by 11 bases and J by 5 bases. The CDR3 bases are TGTGCCGCCGGGGAGGGCGGCAACGAGCAGTACTTC. This translates into CAAGEGGNEQYF.

The rearrangement joins TRBV5-6 to TRBJ2-3; 9 nucleotides align to TRBD2. The CDR3 extends over 19 amino acids. Germline V gene lookup returns CDR1 SGHDT and CDR2 YYEEEE. The V and J ends lost 0 bases and 1 base, in that order; junction bases with no gene match: 12. The CDR3 nucleotides are TGTGCCAGCAGCTTGGCTTTTTGGCGGGAGGGCTCGGGCACAGATACGCAGTATTTT. This encodes CASSLAFWREGSGTDTQYF.

The chain links TRBV7-3 to TRBJ2-1; D uncertain. The germline V gene has CDR1 SGHTA and CDR2 FQGTGA. The CDR3 spans 16 residues. Deletions cut 0 bases from V and 0 bases from J, with 9 bases between. The CDR3 coding sequence is TGTGCCAGCAGCTTAACGTCAGCTAGCTCCTACAATGAGCAGTTCTTC. Its translation is CASSLTSASSYNEQFF.

The chain employs TRBV7-9 and TRBJ1-1; D gene uncertain. Germline CDR1 SEHNR, CDR2 FQNEAQ (reference sequence). The CDR3 contains 12 residues. V was shortened by 4 bases and J by 4 bases, with 7 bases between the two germline ends. CDR3 bases: TGTGCCAGCAGCTCCGGGAGCACTGAAGCTTTCTTT. Amino acid sequence: CASSSGSTEAFF. Based on the CDR3 plus reference TRBV7-9 and TRBJ1-1, the full variable domain is DTGVSQNPRHKITKRGQNVTFRCDPISEHNRLYWYRQTLGQGPEFLTYFQNEAQLEKSRLLSDRFSAERPKGSFSTLEIQRTEQGDSAMYLCASSSGSTEAFFGQGTRLTVV.

The chain combines TRBV5-1 with TRBJ2-7; D is unresolved. Trimming removed 4 bases from V and 2 bases from J, with 4 bases in between. Germline V gene sequence: CDR1 SGHRS, CDR2 YFSETQ. The CDR3 spans 11 residues. In nucleotides, the CDR3 is TGCGCCAGCAGCAGAGCCTACGAGCAGTACTTC. Amino acids: CASSRAYEQYF.

V is TRBV12-5 and J is TRBJ2-4; D may be TRBD2 (6 bases). CDR1 is LGHNT and CDR2 is FRNRAP in the germline V gene. Trimming stripped 1 base from V and 0 bases from J, with 7 bases between. This CDR3 region has 15 residues. CDR3: CASGLEGLAKNIQYF. The DNA of the CDR3 is TGTGCTAGTGGTTTGGAGGGACTAGCCAAAAACATTCAGTACTTC.

J is TRBJ1-3 and V is TRBV5-6; D perhaps matches TRBD1 (5 bases). Trimming removed 4 bases from V and 9 bases from J, with 8 bases in between. This CDR3 is 11 amino acids long. CDR1 is SGHDT and CDR2 is YYEEEE in the germline V gene. The CDR3: CASSRQTTIYF. CDR3 DNA: TGTGCCAGCAGCCGACAGACCACCATATATTTT.

The chain joins TRBV5-1 to TRBJ2-5; D remains unclear. The J call may be wrong; the DNA end is better matched by TRBJ2-7. The germline V gene has CDR1 SGHRS and CDR2 YFSETQ. This CDR3 is built from 14 residues. CDR3 coding DNA: TGCGCCAGCAGCCCCGACTCCAGCGCCTACGAGCAGTACTTC. Encoded protein: CASSPDSSAYEQYF.

The chain is built from TRBV7-2 and TRBJ2-7, with 8 bases that match TRBD2. Germline values: CDR1 SGHTA, CDR2 FQGNSA. The length of the CDR3 is 14 residues. J lost 2 bases, V lost 3 bases, and 3 bases had no gene match. CDR3 in amino acids: CASSLPGGTYEQYF. The CDR3 DNA follows: TGTGCCAGCAGCTTGCCGGGGGGGACCTACGAGCAGTACTTC.

In this sample, this clone turned up once. Written as DNA, the CDR3 is TGCGCCAGCAGCCAAGAGAAAGCCCTAGCGGGAGGTAAAGATACGCAGTATTTT. Its translation is CASSQEKALAGGKDTQYF. This chain connects TRBV4-1 to TRBJ2-3; TRBD2 matches 11 bases. V trimming: 0 bases; J trimming: 5 bases; junction bases outside the gene matches: 10. The length of the CDR3 is 18 residues. Germline values: CDR1 MGHRA, CDR2 YSYEKL.

The rearrangement joins TRBV5-5 to TRBJ2-1; 7 bases are shared with TRBD2. The CDR3 length is 15 residues. Per the germline V gene, CDR1 is SGHKS and CDR2 is YYEKEE (reference sequence). V gave up 4 bases and J gave up 3 bases; unmatched junction bases: 7. CDR3 nucleotide sequence: TGTGCCAGCAGCGCCGGACTAGTGGGCTACAATGAGCAGTTCTTC. Translating gives CASSAGLVGYNEQFF.